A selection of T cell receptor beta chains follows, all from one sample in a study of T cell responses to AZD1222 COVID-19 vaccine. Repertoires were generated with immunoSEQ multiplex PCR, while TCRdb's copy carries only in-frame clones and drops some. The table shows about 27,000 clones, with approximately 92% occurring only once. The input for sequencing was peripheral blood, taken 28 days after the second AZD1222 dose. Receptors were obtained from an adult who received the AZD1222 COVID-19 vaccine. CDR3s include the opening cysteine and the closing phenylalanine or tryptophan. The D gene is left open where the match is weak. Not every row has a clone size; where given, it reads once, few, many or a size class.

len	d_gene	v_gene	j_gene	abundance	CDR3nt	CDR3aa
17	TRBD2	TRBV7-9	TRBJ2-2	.	TGTGCCAGCAGCCCGGGACTAGCGGGAAAGAACACCGGGGAGCTGTTTTTT	CASSPGLAGKNTGELFF
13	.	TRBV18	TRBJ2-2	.	TGTGCCAGCTCAGCCGTGGACACCGGGGAGCTGTTTTTT	CASSAVDTGELFF
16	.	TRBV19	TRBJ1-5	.	TGTGCCAGTAGTATGACGCCGGGAGTCAGCAATCAGCCCCAGCATTTT	CASSMTPGVSNQPQHF
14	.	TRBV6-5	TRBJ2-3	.	TGTGCCAGCAGTTTTAACAGGGAGGGAGATACGCAGTATTTT	CASSFNREGDTQYF
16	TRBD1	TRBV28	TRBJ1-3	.	TGTGCCAGCCTTACAGGGGTCGCCTTCTCTGGAAACACCATATATTTT	CASLTGVAFSGNTIYF
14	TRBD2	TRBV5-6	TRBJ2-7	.	TGTGCCAGCAGCTTCGGACTAGCGGGGATCGAGCAGTACTTC	CASSFGLAGIEQYF
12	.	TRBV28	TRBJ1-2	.	TGTGCCAGCAGGGGGCAGATCTATGGCTACACCTTC	CASRGQIYGYTF
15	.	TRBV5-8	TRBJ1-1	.	TGTGCCAGCAGCTTGGGGATGAGGAGAACCACTGAAGCTTTCTTT	CASSLGMRRTTEAFF
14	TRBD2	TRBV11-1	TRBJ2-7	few	TGTGCCAGCAGCGCCCGGACTAGTTTGGCCGAGCAGTACTTC	CASSARTSLAEQYF
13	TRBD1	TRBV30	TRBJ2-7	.	TGTGCCTGGGACGGACAGGCCTCCTACGAGCAGTACTTC	CAWDGQASYEQYF
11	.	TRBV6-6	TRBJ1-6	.	TGTGCCAGCAGCTCAGGGACAACCCTCCACTTT	CASSSGTTLHF
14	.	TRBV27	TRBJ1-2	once	TGTGCCAGCAGTTTAAGGGGACACCAAGGGGGCTACACCTTC	CASSLRGHQGGYTF
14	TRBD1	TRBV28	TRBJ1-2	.	TGTGCCAGCAGTCCCGGGACAGGGGCCTATGGCTACACCTTC	CASSPGTGAYGYTF
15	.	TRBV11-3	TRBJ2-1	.	TGTGCCAGCAGCTTAGAGGGACGAAGGGGCAATGAGCAGTTCTTC	CASSLEGRRGNEQFF
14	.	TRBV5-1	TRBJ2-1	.	TGCGCCAGCAGCTTGGGTGGGAGTGTAAATGAGCAGTTCTTC	CASSLGGSVNEQFF
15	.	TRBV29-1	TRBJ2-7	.	TGCAGCGTTGAATCTAACAGCTTGCCTTCGGGCGAGCAGTACTTC	CSVESNSLPSGEQYF
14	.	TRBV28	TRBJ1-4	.	TGTGCCAGCAGACTCGGGGTTTGGGGTGAAAAACTGTTTTTT	CASRLGVWGEKLFF
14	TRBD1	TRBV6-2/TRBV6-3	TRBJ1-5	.	TGTGCCAGCAGCTGGACAGGGGGCGGGCAGCCCCAGCATTTT	CASSWTGGGQPQHF
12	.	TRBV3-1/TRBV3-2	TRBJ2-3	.	TGTGCCAGCAGCCAAGAATCAAGATACCAGTATTTT	CASSQESRYQYF
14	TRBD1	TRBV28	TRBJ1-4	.	TGTGCCAGCAGTCAGACAGGGACTAATGAAAAACTGTTTTTT	CASSQTGTNEKLFF
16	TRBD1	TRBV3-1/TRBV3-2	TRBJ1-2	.	TGTGCCAGCAGCCACCAGACAGGGGGCCTTGGGTATGGCTACACCTTC	CASSHQTGGLGYGYTF
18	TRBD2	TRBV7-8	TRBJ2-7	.	TGTGCCAGCAGCTCACATAGTACCGGCGGGACTAGCGACTACGAGCAGTACTTC	CASSSHSTGGTSDYEQYF
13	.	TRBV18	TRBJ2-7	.	TGTGCCAGCTCACCACGGAACAATAACGAGCAGTACTTC	CASSPRNNNEQYF
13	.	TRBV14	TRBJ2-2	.	TGTGCCAGCAGCCGGACGGGACCCGGGGAGCTGTTTTTT	CASSRTGPGELFF
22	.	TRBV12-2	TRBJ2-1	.	TGTGCAAGTCGGGTTGAAGTTACGCTAGCGGGGCTTGCCCAACTCTCCTACAATGAGCAGTTCTTC	CASRVEVTLAGLAQLSYNEQFF
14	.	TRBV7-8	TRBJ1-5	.	TGTGCCAGCAGCCAACATGGCGCCAATCAGCCCCAGCATTTT	CASSQHGANQPQHF
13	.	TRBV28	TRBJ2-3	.	TGTGCCAGCAGGGCAGGGGCTACAGATACGCAGTATTTT	CASRAGATDTQYF
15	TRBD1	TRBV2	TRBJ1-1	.	TGTGCCAGCAGTAACCAGGGGGGAAGCGTTACTGAAGCTTTCTTT	CASSNQGGSVTEAFF
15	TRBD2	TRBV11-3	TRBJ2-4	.	TGTGCCAGCAGCACAGGGACTAGCTCTCAAAACATTCAGTACTTC	CASSTGTSSQNIQYF
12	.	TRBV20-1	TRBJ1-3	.	TGCAGTGCTAGTAATCCGGGAAACACCATATATTTT	CSASNPGNTIYF
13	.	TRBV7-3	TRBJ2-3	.	TGTGCCAGCAGCTTTCCCGGAGTGGATACGCAGTATTTT	CASSFPGVDTQYF
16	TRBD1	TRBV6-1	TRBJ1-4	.	TGTGCCAGCAGTGAACTAACAGGGGCAACTAATGAAAAACTGTTTTTT	CASSELTGATNEKLFF
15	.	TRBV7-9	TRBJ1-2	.	TGTGCCAGCAGCTTAGCTCGCGGGGCTATGGAGGGCTACACCTTC	CASSLARGAMEGYTF
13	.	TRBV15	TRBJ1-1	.	TGTGCCACCGGAGTGACAGAGACCACTGAAGCTTTCTTT	CATGVTETTEAFF
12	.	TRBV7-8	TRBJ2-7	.	TGTGCCAGCAGCCGGTGGGCCTACGAGCAGTACTTC	CASSRWAYEQYF
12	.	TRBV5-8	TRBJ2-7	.	TGTGCCAGCAGCCGTAATTCCTACGAGCAGTACTTC	CASSRNSYEQYF
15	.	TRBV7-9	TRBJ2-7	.	TGTGCCAGCAGCTCCGGCCTTAACTACTCCTACGAGCAGTACTTC	CASSSGLNYSYEQYF
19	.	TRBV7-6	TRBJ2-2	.	TGTGCCAGCAGCTCCGAAAGGGGAGGATTAGAAGGGAACACCGGGGAGCTGTTTTTT	CASSSERGGLEGNTGELFF
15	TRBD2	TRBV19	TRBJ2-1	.	TGTGCCAGTAGTATCCTAGCGGGAAAGTACAATGAGCAGTTCTTC	CASSILAGKYNEQFF
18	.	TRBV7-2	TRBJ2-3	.	TGTGCCAGCAGTTACGGGAACTCCGGGACAATACATTTGAATACGCAGTATTTT	CASSYGNSGTIHLNTQYF
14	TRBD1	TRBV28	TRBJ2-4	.	TGTGCCAGCAGTCCGACAGGGTCGTTGGACATTCAGTACTTC	CASSPTGSLDIQYF
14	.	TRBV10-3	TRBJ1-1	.	TGTGCCATCAGTGAGACGGACGGCGGGTCTGAAGCTTTCTTT	CAISETDGGSEAFF
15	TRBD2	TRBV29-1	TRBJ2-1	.	TGCAGCGTTGAAGACGGGCTAGCGGGGGCCAATGAGCAGTTCTTC	CSVEDGLAGANEQFF
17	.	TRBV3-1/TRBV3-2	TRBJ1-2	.	TGTGCCAGCAGCCACCGGGACCCCAGGGGAGTAGGCTATGGCTACACCTTC	CASSHRDPRGVGYGYTF
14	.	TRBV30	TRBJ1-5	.	TGTGCCTGGAGTTCGACACGGGGAGATCAGCCCCAGCATTTT	CAWSSTRGDQPQHF
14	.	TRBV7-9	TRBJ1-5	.	TGTGCCAGCAGCTTAGAGCCGGCGGGTCAGCCCCAGCATTTT	CASSLEPAGQPQHF
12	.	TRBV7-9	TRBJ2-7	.	TGTGCCAGCAGCTTAGTGGCAGGCGAGCAGTACTTC	CASSLVAGEQYF
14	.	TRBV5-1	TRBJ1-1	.	TGCGCCAGCGGCCGGGCCCCTGATGGCACTGAAGCTTTCTTT	CASGRAPDGTEAFF
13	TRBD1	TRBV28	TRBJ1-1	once	TGTGCCACCACAGGGGGCATGAACACTGAAGCTTTCTTT	CATTGGMNTEAFF
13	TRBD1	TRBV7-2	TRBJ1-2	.	TGTGCCAGCAGCTCGGGACAGGGGGATGGCTACACCTTC	CASSSGQGDGYTF
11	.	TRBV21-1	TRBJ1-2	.	TGTGCCAGCAGCGACATCGGTGGCTACACCTTC	CASSDIGGYTF
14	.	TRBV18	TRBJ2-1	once	TGTGCCAGCTCACCACCGAGGCCAAGGGGCGAGCAGTTCTTC	CASSPPRPRGEQFF
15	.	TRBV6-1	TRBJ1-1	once	TGTGCCAGCAGTCAAGACATCGGAGGATCCACTGAAGCTTTCTTT	CASSQDIGGSTEAFF
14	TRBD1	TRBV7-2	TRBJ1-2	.	TGTGCCAGCAGCGCCGCCCGGGACAGCTATGGCTACACCTTC	CASSAARDSYGYTF
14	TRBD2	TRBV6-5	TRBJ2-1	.	TGTGCCAGCAGAGCGGGAGTACCCTACAATGAGCAGTTCTTC	CASRAGVPYNEQFF
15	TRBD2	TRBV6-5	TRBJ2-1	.	TGTGCCAGCAGTTATAGCGGGAGCATTGACAATGAGCAGTTCTTC	CASSYSGSIDNEQFF
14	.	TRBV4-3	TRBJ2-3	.	TGCGCCAGCAGCCTATGGACCTCCACAGATACGCAGTATTTT	CASSLWTSTDTQYF
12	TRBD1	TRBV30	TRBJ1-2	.	TGTGCCTGGAGGTGGACAGGGGGCGGCTACACCTTC	CAWRWTGGGYTF
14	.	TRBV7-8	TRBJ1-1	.	TGTGCCAGCAGGCACAGGTTGGAGGTCACTGAAGCTTTCTTT	CASRHRLEVTEAFF
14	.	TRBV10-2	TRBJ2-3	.	TGCGCCAGCAGGGAGCTATCTAGCACAGATACGCAGTATTTT	CASRELSSTDTQYF